Below, 20 T cell receptor beta chains from the same sample are listed, as sequenced in a study of cytomegalovirus exposure and HLA in healthy donors. PCR was performed using 60 Vbeta and 13 Jbeta primers. TCRdb keeps only in-frame clones here, not all; method: immunoSEQ multiplex PCR. The table lists 200,000 to 250,000 clones, around 89% of them singletons. Sample: PBMCs. These receptors all stem from a woman aged 18-35 years in good health and CMV-seronegative.

V gene TRBV27 combines with J gene TRBJ1-1, with D perhaps TRBD1 (6 bases). V lost 0 bases and J 6 bases, leaving 20 bases between the germline ends. Looked up from germline, CDR1 is MNHEY and CDR2 is SMNVEV (reference sequence). The CDR3 consists of 17 residues. This chain's CDR3 is CASSLSNPGAWGAEAFF. The CDR3 DNA is TGTGCCAGCAGTTTATCGAATCCAGGGGCATGGGGCGCTGAAGCTTTCTTT.

This chain uses TRBV2 with TRBJ2-7; D is perhaps TRBD2 (6 bases). V dropped 8 bases and J dropped 2 bases, with 10 bases sitting between them. CDR1 SNHLY and CDR2 FYNNEI come from the germline V gene. The CDR3 consists of 12 residues. The CDR3 DNA reads as TGTGCCAGCGGCTCGGGAGCCTACGAGCAGTACTTC. Protein product: CASGSGAYEQYF.

The rearrangement uses TRBV6-5 and TRBJ2-7; 10 nucleotides line up with TRBD1. With 5 bases clipped from V and 2 bases from J, the junction kept 6 bases outside the gene matches. Germline CDR1 and CDR2: MNHEY and SVGAGI. The CDR3 contains 15 residues. The CDR3 spells CASSHTGTGAYEQYF. CDR3 coding DNA: TGTGCCAGCAGTCACACCGGGACAGGGGCCTACGAGCAGTACTTC.

The chain carries TRBV14 and TRBJ2-3; 13 positions match TRBD2. Looked up from germline, CDR1 is SGHDN and CDR2 is FVKESK. There are 15 residues in the CDR3. Trimming at V came to 4 bases and at J to 4 bases, leaving 2 bases not matched to a gene. CDR3 nucleotide sequence: TGTGCCAGCAGCCGCGGACTAGCGGGGGCAGATACGCAGTATTTT. Translated: CASSRGLAGADTQYF. Full variable domain (outside the CDR3, taken from reference TRBV14 and TRBJ2-3): EAGVTQFPSHSVIEKGQTVTLRCDPISGHDNLYWYRRVMGKEIKFLLHFVKESKQDESGMPNNRFLAERTGGTYSTLKVQPAELEDSGVYFCASSRGLAGADTQYFGPGTRLTVL.

The chain combines TRBV2 with TRBJ1-6, with unresolved D. The CDR3 consists of 16 residues. Looked up from germline, CDR1 is SNHLY and CDR2 is FYNNEI. V was trimmed by 1 base and J by 1 base, leaving 8 bases between them. The CDR3 nucleotides read TGTGCCAGCAGTGAAGGTGGGCAGTCCTATAATTCACCCCTCCACTTT. Its protein is CASSEGGQSYNSPLHF.

This chain links TRBV5-4 with TRBJ2-5; 7 bases agree with TRBD1. The CDR3 loop spans 14 amino acids. The germline V gene encodes CDR1 SGHNT and CDR2 YYREEE (reference sequence). Trimming at V came to 4 bases and at J to 1 base, leaving 4 bases not matched to a gene. The CDR3 region is CASSPGQSQETQYF. The CDR3 DNA sequence: TGTGCCAGCAGCCCGGGACAGAGCCAAGAGACCCAGTACTTC.

The V gene is TRBV4-3, the J gene TRBJ2-2, with D tentatively TRBD2 (6 bases). Trimming pared 2 bases from V and 5 bases from J, leaving 15 bases between. The CDR3 sequence is 16 residues long. CDR1 and CDR2 (germline): LGHNA, YSLEER. CDR3 DNA: TGCGCCAGCAGCCAATTCGGCGGGGTTGTTACCGGGGAGCTGTTTTTT. It translates to CASSQFGGVVTGELFF.

This chain links TRBV7-2 with TRBJ2-7, with 9 nucleotides matching TRBD1. V lost 5 bases and J lost 0; bases outside the gene matches: 5. The CDR3 length is 15 residues. Germline CDR1 and CDR2: SGHTA and FQGNSA. CDR3 sequence reads: CASSPGQGRSYEQYF. The CDR3 bases are TGTGCCAGCAGCCCGGGACAGGGTCGCTCCTACGAGCAGTACTTC.

The chain uses TRBV6-1 and TRBJ1-4, with TRBD1 matching 7 bases. The germline V gene encodes CDR1 MNHNS and CDR2 SASEGT. There are 14 residues in the CDR3. Unmatched junction bases numbered 2, after V lost 4 bases and J lost 3 bases. CDR3 region: CASSAGTANEKLFF. The CDR3 DNA reads as TGTGCCAGCAGTGCAGGGACAGCTAATGAAAAACTGTTTTTT.

CDR3 protein: CASSQDHGLAGIHEQYF. In nucleotides, the CDR3 is TGTGCCAGCAGCCAAGATCACGGGCTAGCGGGAATCCACGAGCAGTACTTC. V gene TRBV14 combines with J gene TRBJ2-7, with 9 bases aligning to TRBD2. The CDR3 runs to 17 residues. In germline, CDR1 is SGHDN, CDR2 FVKESK. The V segment lost 0 bases and the J segment 5 bases; nucleotides outside the gene matches: 11.

The chain has TRBV5-8 and TRBJ1-2; D is undetermined. V was clipped by 0 bases and J by 1 base, with 10 bases between them. This CDR3 has 15 residues. CDR1 is SGHTS, CDR2 YDEGEE, per germline. The CDR3 DNA reads as TGTGCCAGCAGCTTGGTACGTCGGAGTAACTATGGCTACACCTTC. Protein: CASSLVRRSNYGYTF.

This chain connects TRBV7-2 to TRBJ2-5; D is undetermined. This CDR3 has 13 residues. In germline, CDR1 is SGHTA, CDR2 FQGNSA. The V gene lost 5 bases and the J gene lost 3 bases, with 10 bases spanning the gap. CDR3 coding DNA: TGTGCCAGCAGCGATCCGAGAAAAGAGACCCAGTACTTC. It specifies CASSDPRKETQYF.

This chain joins TRBV29-1 and TRBJ1-2, with 11 bases lining up with TRBD1. CDR1 and CDR2 (germline): SQVTM, ANQGSEA. CDR3 length: 15 amino acids. The V gene end was trimmed by 5 bases and the J gene end by 0 bases; junction bases not matched to a gene: 5. The chain's CDR3 is CSVRTGGLPNYGYTF. The CDR3 nucleotides are TGCAGCGTTAGGACAGGGGGCCTACCTAACTATGGCTACACCTTC.

The chain joins TRBV5-5 to TRBJ2-7; TRBD1 matches 8 bases. CDR3 length equals 14 residues. Trimming at V came to 5 bases and at J to 6 bases, leaving 10 bases not matched to a gene. In germline, CDR1 is SGHKS, CDR2 YYEKEE (reference sequence). The CDR3 DNA is TGTGCCAGCAGTTGGACGCAGGGGGCGACCGAGCAGTACTTC. Translated: CASSWTQGATEQYF.

V usage is TRBV11-2 and J usage is TRBJ2-3, with a tentative D call TRBD2 (6 bases). The germline gives CDR1 SGHAT, CDR2 FQNNGV. CDR3 length: 15 residues. Trimming shortened V by 5 bases and J by 2 bases, and 14 bases separated the two germline ends. The CDR3 loop is CASSPQRVYTDTQYF. The CDR3 DNA follows: TGTGCCAGCAGCCCTCAGCGGGTTTACACAGATACGCAGTATTTT.

The CDR3 coding sequence is TGTGCCAGCAGCAAGGACAGGGGACAAGGAAACACCATATATTTT. Its translation: CASSKDRGQGNTIYF. This chain uses TRBV5-5 with TRBJ1-3; 9 bases align to TRBD1. CDR1 and CDR2 from the germline V gene are SGHKS and YYEKEE (reference sequence). The V segment lost 4 bases and the J segment 4 bases; nucleotides outside the gene matches: 6. The CDR3 extends over 15 amino acids.

The chain joins TRBV5-6 to TRBJ2-4; 8 bases map to TRBD1. V lost 4 bases, J lost 7 bases, and 10 bases stayed unmatched. This CDR3 comprises 15 residues. The germline V gene has CDR1 SGHDT and CDR2 YYEEEE. The CDR3 sequence is CASSPGQGSWNIQYF. In DNA form, the CDR3 reads TGTGCCAGCAGCCCCGGACAGGGAAGTTGGAACATTCAGTACTTC.

There are a few counts of this clone. The rearrangement joins TRBV7-9 to TRBJ2-7, with D perhaps TRBD2 (5 bases). Germline V gene sequence: CDR1 SEHNR, CDR2 FQNEAQ (reference sequence). This CDR3 contains 13 residues. V lost 3 bases and J 1 base, leaving 7 bases between the germline ends. CDR3 in DNA: TGTGCCAGCAGCTTCGGGGATTCCTACGAGCAGTACTTC. Amino acid sequence: CASSFGDSYEQYF.

The chain carries TRBV5-6 and TRBJ2-7, with a tentative D call TRBD1 (6 bases). Germline V gene sequence: CDR1 SGHDT, CDR2 YYEEEE. The CDR3 has 14 residues. V was clipped by 7 bases and J by 6 bases, with 20 bases between them. CDR3 nucleotide sequence: TGTGCCAGCCTACTAGGGGACACGCCGTCCGAGCAGTACTTC. As protein: CASLLGDTPSEQYF.

In nucleotides, the CDR3 is TGTGCCAGCAGCTTAGCGGGGGGGTCAGAGACCCAGTACTTC. Translated, it gives CASSLAGGSETQYF. The chain has TRBV7-9 and TRBJ2-5; 7 bases map to TRBD2. CDR3 size: 14 residues. The trim removed 0 bases at V and 4 bases at J, leaving 2 bases unmatched. Germline CDR1 and CDR2: SEHNR and FQNEAQ (reference sequence).